The text below deals with one T cell receptor (beta chain). This record comes from a study of blood T cell repertoires in COVID-19. About the research overall: PBMCs, B-cell-depleted T cells, or T cells provided the cDNA or gDNA that made up the material.

In the study's own analysis: Reference gene primers were amplified, and this amplification served to estimate nucleated cell counts. This table comes from immunoSEQ multiplex PCR, and its TCRdb copy is limited to in-frame clones, with some not included. Clone size and the V and J calls come from that table; the DNA yielded D and trimming. Among some 330,000 clones listed, around 90% were seen once. The CDR3 covers 15 residues. Trimming removed 1 base from V and 7 bases from J, with 13 bases in between. Looked up from germline, CDR1 is MNHEY and CDR2 is SVGAGI. Recruits, aged about 18 to 100 years, lived in roughly 22 US areas. Participant-given clinical history determined each cohort assignment.

The V gene is TRBV6-5, the J gene TRBJ2-2; possible D gene TRBD2, 7 bases. The sequencing sample was made of PBMCs or T cells enriched from blood (not recorded which). The sequence was collected from a man under 40 who had recovered from COVID-19. This CDR3 is CASSYWGGGYGELFF. The CDR3 region has the DNA TGTGCCAGCAGTTACTGGGGGGGCGGCTACGGGGAGCTGTTTTTT.